The clone carrying this T cell receptor beta chain was recorded only once. The sample is drawn from a study of blood T cell repertoires in COVID-19. Whole-study context: Samples of COVID-19 (acute and convalescent) were obtained from the United States, Italy and Spain. Nucleic acid was either cDNA or gDNA, and it came from T cells, B-cell-depleted T cells, or PBMCs.

This CDR3 comprises 17 residues. V was clipped by 7 bases and J by 2 bases; unmatched bases: 14. Germline V CDR1 and CDR2: MDHEN, SYDVKM. In the original analysis: For nucleated cells, counts were estimated from reference gene primer amplification. The method was immunoSEQ multiplex PCR; TCRdb's version includes in-frame clones alone and lacks a portion of them. Clone size and V and J calls were adopted from that table, with D and trimming inferred from the DNA. The top ten hold about a tenth of the sample, which has 90,000 to 150,000 clones, 65% to 90% seen once. The sample consisted of peripheral blood. This chain connects TRBV28 to TRBJ1-5; 7 bases align to TRBD1. This TCR derives from a man at least 80 years old with acute or convalescent COVID-19. The CDR3 spells CASTQSSTGSRNQPQHF. The CDR3 coding sequence is TGTGCCAGCACTCAATCTTCGACAGGGTCCCGCAATCAGCCCCAGCATTTT. The variable domain in full, with the rest retrieved from reference TRBV28 and TRBJ1-5, is DVKVTQSSRYLVKRTGEKVFLECVQDMDHENMFWYRQDPGLGLRLIYFSYDVKMKEKGDIPEGYSVSREKKERFSLILESASTNQTSMYLCASTQSSTGSRNQPQHFGDGTRLSIL.